These 29 T cell receptor beta chains came from one sample sequenced in a study of shared clonotypes between healthy human individuals. Clones were sequenced by immunoSEQ multiplex PCR, and TCRdb holds only the in-frame ones, with some missing. The data hold roughly 1.4 million clones, with 97% to 99% observed a single time. The sample was naive CD4+ T cells sorted from blood. Subset here: CD45RA+ positively selected. The receptors come from a young man in good health.

This clone was recorded once. This rearrangement joins TRBV28 to TRBJ1-4; no reliable D call. Per germline, CDR1 MDHEN and CDR2 SYDVKM. This CDR3 spans 15 amino acids. Between the trimmed V and J ends, which lost 6 bases and 5 bases, there was a span of 16 bases. CDR3 in amino acids: CASRVPGDGNEKLFF. The CDR3 region has the DNA TGTGCCAGCAGGGTCCCCGGGGATGGGAATGAAAAACTGTTTTTT.

The gene calls are TRBV5-1 and TRBJ2-2; the match to TRBD2 covers 8 bases. V lost 1 base, J lost 1 base, and 3 bases stayed unmatched. Germline assignment: CDR1 SGHRS and CDR2 YFSETQ. This CDR3 region has 16 residues. The CDR3 loop reads CASSLTLAGNTGELFF. CDR3 DNA sequence: TGCGCCAGCAGCTTGACGCTAGCGGGGAACACCGGGGAGCTGTTTTTT.

This clone occurred once. J is TRBJ2-2 and V is TRBV11-2; the D gene is possibly TRBD2 (6 bases). Trimming took 2 bases from V and 3 from J, leaving 10 bases between them. CDR3 length: 15 amino acids. The germline CDR1 and CDR2 sequences are SGHAT and FQNNGV. CDR3 amino acids: CASSLSGLHTGELFF. In DNA, the CDR3 is TGTGCCAGCAGCTTAAGCGGGTTGCACACCGGGGAGCTGTTTTTT.

The chain recombines TRBV29-1 with TRBJ1-2; D is ambiguous. Looked up from germline, CDR1 is SQVTM and CDR2 is ANQGSEA. CDR3 length: 14 residues. The ends were cut back, 7 bases at V and 1 base at J, with 16 bases in the middle. CDR3 region: CSAAGSNDNYGYTF. The CDR3 DNA follows: TGCAGCGCCGCTGGGTCCAATGATAACTATGGCTACACCTTC.

V usage is TRBV2 and J usage is TRBJ1-5; D possibly corresponds to TRBD1 (5 bases). The CDR3 covers 15 residues. V lost 8 bases, J lost 0 bases, and 14 bases lay in between. In germline, CDR1 is SNHLY, CDR2 FYNNEI. The CDR3 sequence is CASERDRRSNQPQHF. Written as DNA, the CDR3 is TGTGCCAGCGAGAGGGACCGGCGTAGCAATCAGCCCCAGCATTTT.

The chain couples TRBV7-9 to TRBJ1-5; D remains ambiguous. Germline values: CDR1 SEHNR, CDR2 FQNEAQ (reference sequence). V was pared by 3 bases and J by 4 bases, with 10 bases between. The length of the CDR3 is 14 residues. CDR3 loop: CASSLGLLNQPQHF. CDR3 nucleotide sequence: TGTGCCAGCAGCTTGGGCCTTCTGAATCAGCCCCAGCATTTT. The entire variable domain, with the rest obtained from reference TRBV7-9 and TRBJ1-5, is as follows: DTGVSQNPRHKITKRGQNVTFRCDPISEHNRLYWYRQTLGQGPEFLTYFQNEAQLEKSRLLSDRFSAERPKGSFSTLEIQRTEQGDSAMYLCASSLGLLNQPQHFGDGTRLSIL.

The chain combines TRBV9 with TRBJ2-1, with D perhaps matching TRBD2 (5 bases). Germline CDR1 is SGDLS and CDR2 is YYNGEE. This CDR3 region has 16 residues. Trimming took off 4 bases at V and 1 base at J, with 15 bases between the two ends. The CDR3 DNA sequence: TGTGCCAGCAGCTCCCGGGTTTCGGGGTCCTACAATGAGCAGTTCTTC. It encodes CASSSRVSGSYNEQFF.

The genes are TRBV7-2 and TRBJ1-5; D call uncertain. V shed 3 bases and J shed 1 base, with 7 bases lying between them. The germline V gene encodes CDR1 SGHTA and CDR2 FQGNSA. The CDR3 loop spans 14 amino acids. This chain's CDR3 is CASSFLGSNQPQHF. CDR3 sequence (DNA): TGTGCCAGCAGCTTTTTGGGGAGCAATCAGCCCCAGCATTTT.

The sample holds one count of this clone. The chain is built from TRBV5-4 and TRBJ2-6; D is possibly TRBD2 (6 bases). From germline, CDR1 is SGHNT and CDR2 YYREEE (reference sequence). The CDR3 sequence is 15 residues long. V lost 7 bases and J 9 bases, leaving 20 bases between the germline ends. CDR3 sequence reads: CASWRTSGDVNVLTF. The CDR3 coding sequence is TGTGCCAGCTGGCGAACCTCGGGGGACGTCAACGTCCTGACTTTC.

The chain carries TRBV6-5 and TRBJ2-7; 12 bases fit TRBD2. The germline V gene has CDR1 MNHEY and CDR2 SVGAGI. V lost 6 bases, J lost 4 bases, and 4 bases stayed unmatched. The CDR3 has 14 amino acids. CDR3 nucleotide sequence: TGTGCCAGCAGGCCGACTAGCGGGAGTTACGAGCAGTACTTC. Protein product: CASRPTSGSYEQYF.

The rearrangement links TRBV10-3 to TRBJ1-4; D is possibly TRBD1 (5 bases). CDR3 length equals 14 residues. CDR1 and CDR2 (germline): ENHRY, SYGVKD. Trimming removed 11 bases at V and 0 bases at J, with 13 bases between. CDR3 residues: CAAAPGATNEKLFF. The CDR3 coding sequence is TGTGCCGCCGCACCGGGGGCAACTAATGAAAAACTGTTTTTT.

This clone was seen just once. Other DNA sequences in this specimen translate into the identical CDR3. The V call is TRBV20-1, the J call TRBJ2-5; 7 nucleotides align to TRBD1. This CDR3 comprises 11 residues. V lost 6 bases, J lost 5 bases, and 3 bases stayed unmatched. The germline V gene has CDR1 DFQATT and CDR2 SNEGSKA (reference sequence). In DNA form, the CDR3 reads TGCAGTGCGTACAGGGGCGAGACCCAGTACTTC. It specifies CSAYRGETQYF.

V and J are TRBV5-6 and TRBJ2-7; possible D gene TRBD1, 6 bases. V was cut by 3 bases and J by 4 bases, with 20 bases left in between. CDR1 is SGHDT and CDR2 is YYEEEE in the germline V gene. The CDR3 is 16 amino acids. The CDR3 loop reads CASSSRMDRSLYEQYF. CDR3 DNA sequence: TGTGCCAGCAGCTCGAGAATGGACAGATCACTATACGAGCAGTACTTC.

The V call is TRBV28, the J call TRBJ2-1, with TRBD1 identical over 9 bases. CDR3 length: 21 amino acids. The trim removed 6 bases at V and 5 bases at J, leaving 26 bases unmatched. In germline, CDR1 is MDHEN, CDR2 SYDVKM. The CDR3 DNA follows: TGTGCCAGCAGCCCTAACCTCCCGGGACAGGGATTAGTCTACCCCCACAATGAGCAGTTCTTC. The encoded protein is CASSPNLPGQGLVYPHNEQFF.

The chain uses TRBV9 and TRBJ2-3; 8 positions agree with TRBD2. Germline assignment: CDR1 SGDLS and CDR2 YYNGEE. V trimming: 6 bases; J trimming: 5 bases; junction bases outside the gene matches: 5. This CDR3 comprises 13 residues. CDR3 nucleotides: TGTGCCAGCACAGCGGGAGTGGGAGATACGCAGTATTTT. It codes for CASTAGVGDTQYF.

The V call is TRBV10-3, the J call TRBJ2-2, with TRBD2 matching 14 bases. Germline V gene data show CDR1 as ENHRY and CDR2 as SYGVKD. The CDR3 is made up of 18 amino acids. V was clipped by 5 bases and J by 5 bases; unmatched bases: 10. In DNA form, the CDR3 reads TGTGCCATCAGTACCGGGACTAGCGGGAGAGTAAGGACCGGGGAGCTGTTTTTT. It yields the protein CAISTGTSGRVRTGELFF.

The CDR3 coding sequence is TGTGCCAGCTCACCACCGACTGGGGGGCTATCCAGTGAAGCTTTCTTT. Translation: CASSPPTGGLSSEAFF. The chain couples TRBV18 to TRBJ1-1; D may be TRBD1 (6 bases). Germline assignment: CDR1 KGHSH and CDR2 LQKENI. Trimming cost V 0 bases and J 7 bases, with 18 bases left between them. The CDR3 spans 16 residues.

The CDR3, as DNA: TGTGCCAGCAAGACAGGGGGTGAAAAACTGTTTTTT. Amino acid sequence: CASKTGGEKLFF. This sequence joins TRBV6-1 and TRBJ1-4, with TRBD1 matching 9 bases. Germline CDR1 is MNHNS and CDR2 is SASEGT. The V segment lost 7 bases and the J segment 7 bases; nucleotides outside the gene matches: 1. This CDR3 spans 12 amino acids.

The chain carries TRBV5-1 and TRBJ1-1; no clear D gene. The CDR3 consists of 16 residues. V was shortened by 0 bases and J by 7 bases, with 19 bases between the two germline ends. Germline CDR1 is SGHRS and CDR2 is YFSETQ. The CDR3 protein is CASSLEGGSIHHEAFF. In DNA form, the CDR3 reads TGCGCCAGCAGCTTGGAAGGCGGATCCATACATCATGAAGCTTTCTTT.

The chain has TRBV5-5 and TRBJ2-5; no reliable D call. This CDR3 has 14 amino acids. Germline V gives CDR1 SGHKS, CDR2 YYEKEE (reference sequence). The V end was cut by 0 bases, the J end by 1 base, with 7 bases between. The CDR3 reads CASSLVTVQETQYF. The DNA for the CDR3 is TGTGCCAGCAGCTTGGTTACGGTCCAAGAGACCCAGTACTTC.

The CDR3 protein is CASGPLLAGNNEQFF. CDR3 coding DNA: TGTGCCAGTGGACCCCTACTAGCGGGGAACAATGAGCAGTTCTTC. The rearrangement links TRBV9 to TRBJ2-1, with 10 bases aligning to TRBD2. Trimming took 8 bases from V and 5 from J; bases not matched to a gene: 10. From germline, CDR1 is SGDLS and CDR2 YYNGEE. The CDR3 is 15 amino acids.

This chain uses TRBV29-1 with TRBJ2-7; 8 bases are shared with TRBD2. V gave up 6 bases and J gave up 3 bases; unmatched junction bases: 4. This CDR3 spans 12 amino acids. Germline V CDR1 and CDR2: SQVTM, ANQGSEA. CDR3 nucleotides: TGCAGCGTCGTCACTAGCGGCTACGAGCAGTACTTC. Translating gives CSVVTSGYEQYF.

The rearrangement uses TRBV6-5 and TRBJ2-1; no clear D gene. V was trimmed by 6 bases and J by 0 bases, leaving 12 bases between them. This CDR3 spans 15 amino acids. Germline values: CDR1 MNHEY, CDR2 SVGAGI. The CDR3 loop reads CASSSSPSSYNEQFF. The DNA of the CDR3 is TGTGCCAGCAGCTCTTCCCCGAGCTCCTACAATGAGCAGTTCTTC.

V and J are TRBV29-1 and TRBJ2-3, with TRBD2 matching 11 bases. The CDR3 covers 17 residues. The germline V gene has CDR1 SQVTM and CDR2 ANQGSEA. Losses at the gene ends were 7 bases for V and 3 bases for J; bases not matched to a gene: 15. In DNA, the CDR3 is TGCAGCGCCGGCCAGTTGGTAGCGGGAGGGGCAACAGATACGCAGTATTTT. Its protein is CSAGQLVAGGATDTQYF.

The chain joins TRBV11-2 to TRBJ1-4; D is unresolved. This CDR3 is built from 13 residues. Looked up from germline, CDR1 is SGHAT and CDR2 is FQNNGV. Trimming took 0 bases from V and 16 from J, leaving 15 bases between them. CDR3 sequence (DNA): TGTGCCAGCAGCTTAGATAGACTCTCTTCTCCGTTTTTT. Its translation: CASSLDRLSSPFF.

The chain couples TRBV7-9 to TRBJ1-2; weak D call: TRBD1 (5 bases). The CDR3 length is 11 residues. The V gene lost 5 bases and the J gene lost 8 bases, with 9 bases spanning the gap. Germline CDR1 reads SEHNR; CDR2 reads FQNEAQ (reference sequence). The CDR3 protein is CASSPRGGYTF. The CDR3 bases are TGTGCCAGCAGCCCACGGGGGGGCTACACCTTC.

This clone was counted between two and nine times. The same CDR3 also results from other DNA sequences found in this sample. This chain links TRBV9 with TRBJ2-7, with D uncertain. The ends were cut back, 0 bases at V and 3 bases at J, with 7 bases in the middle. Germline values: CDR1 SGDLS, CDR2 YYNGEE. There are 13 residues in the CDR3. The CDR3 bases are TGTGCCAGCAGCGTAGGTGTCAGCTACGAGCAGTACTTC. As protein: CASSVGVSYEQYF.

The rearrangement joins TRBV7-2 to TRBJ2-3; no definite D call. Per the germline V gene, CDR1 is SGHTA and CDR2 is FQGNSA. This CDR3 contains 12 residues. Trimming took off 9 bases at V and 5 bases at J, with 12 bases between the two ends. The CDR3 spells CASSPRGDTQYF. DNA for the CDR3: TGTGCCAGTTCTCCCCGCGGAGATACGCAGTATTTT.

J is TRBJ2-1 and V is TRBV9, with D possibly being TRBD2 (6 bases). Germline assignment: CDR1 SGDLS and CDR2 YYNGEE. Trimming stripped 3 bases from V and 2 bases from J, with 18 bases between. The CDR3 consists of 17 residues. CDR3 region: CASSGASELSPYNEQFF. CDR3 coding DNA: TGTGCCAGCAGCGGTGCTAGCGAACTAAGCCCCTACAATGAGCAGTTCTTC.